The clone carrying this T cell receptor beta chain was counted a single time. Its antigen is still unknown. Cryopreserved PBMCs yielded approximately 2 micrograms of genomic DNA for TCR beta libraries. The assay was immunoSEQ multiplex PCR, and TCRdb's table has in-frame clones only and misses some. This table holds 250,000 to 350,000 clones, around 77% found once. These data belong to a study of cytotoxic CD8 clonotypes in ibrutinib-treated CLL. Study results and limitations: The public clonotypes identified were infrequent and showed contraction or stability on treatment. Clonality went up at ibrutinib response and then declined back toward baseline at progression. Clonality measured at baseline exceeded age-matched healthy donors, tracking circulating CD8+ T-cell counts.

This CDR3 is built from 15 residues. CDR1 is MNHEY, CDR2 SMNVEV, per germline (reference sequence). V was clipped by 0 bases and J by 7 bases, with 12 bases between them. The chain couples TRBV27 to TRBJ1-4; maybe TRBD1 (5 bases). The receptor was isolated from a human donor with chronic lymphocytic leukemia. The specimen comprised PBMCs, sampled at disease progression, from a patient treated with ibrutinib. CDR3 bases: TGTGCCAGCAGTTTATCTGCAGGGTACCGTGAAAAACTGTTTTTT. Translating it yields CASSLSAGYREKLFF.